What follows are 21 T cell receptor beta chains derived from one specimen sequenced in a study of blood T cell repertoires in COVID-19. Method: immunoSEQ multiplex PCR; TCRdb's copy keeps in-frame clones and lacks some. The table records fewer than 250,000 clones, less than 90% of them present only once. The specimen was peripheral blood. All receptors come from a middle-aged man with acute or convalescent COVID-19.

J is TRBJ2-2 and V is TRBV3-1 (or the pseudogene TRBV3-2); 11 nucleotides align to TRBD2. In germline, CDR1 is LGHDT, CDR2 YNNKEL (reference sequence). V was clipped by 2 bases and J by 1 base; unmatched bases: 6. There are 18 residues in the CDR3. The CDR3 DNA reads as TGTGCCAGCAGCCAAAAACTAGCGGGGGCCAGGAACACCGGGGAGCTGTTTTTT. Amino acid sequence: CASSQKLAGARNTGELFF.

This chain connects TRBV19 to TRBJ2-1; 9 nucleotides line up with TRBD2. This CDR3 has 14 amino acids. Germline assignment: CDR1 LNHDA and CDR2 SQIVND (reference sequence). With V trimmed by 4 bases and J by 7 bases, 5 bases remained unmatched. CDR3 in amino acids: CASSRAGGPNEQFF. The CDR3 DNA follows: TGTGCCAGTAGTAGGGCGGGGGGGCCGAATGAGCAGTTCTTC. Full variable domain (outside the CDR3, taken from reference TRBV19 and TRBJ2-1): DGGITQSPKYLFRKEGQNVTLSCEQNLNHDAMYWYRQDPGQGLRLIYYSQIVNDFQKGDIAEGYSVSREKKESFPLTVTSAQKNPTAFYLCASSRAGGPNEQFFGPGTRLTVL.

In the case of this clone: At the DNA level, this CDR3 is encoded by other sequences in the same sample as well. The V gene is TRBV18, the J gene TRBJ1-4; 9 bases match TRBD1. Per the germline V gene, CDR1 is KGHSH and CDR2 is LQKENI. Germline trimming cut 2 bases from V and 8 bases from J; bases unmatched to any gene: 6. This CDR3 is built from 15 residues. The CDR3 spells CASSPMGQGNEKLFF. The CDR3 nucleotides are TGTGCCAGCTCACCAATGGGACAGGGTAACGAAAAACTGTTTTTT. Full variable domain (outside the CDR3, taken from reference TRBV18 and TRBJ1-4): NAGVMQNPRHLVRRRGQEARLRCSPMKGHSHVYWYRQLPEEGLKFMVYLQKENIIDESGMPKERFSAEFPKEGPSILRIQQVVRGDSAAYFCASSPMGQGNEKLFFGSGTQLSVL.

The chain uses TRBV10-2 and TRBJ2-2, with unresolved D. The CDR3 consists of 12 residues. In germline, CDR1 is WSHSY, CDR2 SAAADI. V was shortened by 6 bases and J by 6 bases, with 8 bases between the two germline ends. CDR3 nucleotide sequence: TGCGCCAGCAGCCCGGTGTCCGGGGAGCTGTTTTTT. As protein: CASSPVSGELFF.

The chain is built from TRBV28 and TRBJ1-5; D is possibly TRBD1 (5 bases). Germline CDR1 MDHEN, CDR2 SYDVKM. V shed 6 bases and J shed 4 bases, with 16 bases lying between them. There are 15 residues in the CDR3. CDR3 amino acids: CASSLIRAPNQPQHF. CDR3 sequence (DNA): TGTGCCAGCAGCCTTATCAGGGCACCTAATCAGCCCCAGCATTTT.

The chain recombines TRBV6-5 with TRBJ1-2; 11 bases are a match to TRBD1. CDR1 and CDR2 from the germline V gene are MNHEY and SVGAGI. The CDR3 runs to 14 residues. J lost 6 bases, V lost 6 bases, and 6 bases had no gene match. CDR3 coding DNA: TGTGCCAGCAGGGACAGGGGGCGCAAAGATGGCTACACCTTC. Translated, it gives CASRDRGRKDGYTF.

V usage is TRBV3-1 (or the pseudogene TRBV3-2) and J usage is TRBJ1-3; no firm D call. Germline CDR1 reads LGHDT; CDR2 reads YNNKEL (reference sequence). This CDR3 region has 13 residues. V lost 1 base to trimming and J lost 7 bases, with 8 bases between them. The CDR3, as DNA: TGTGCCAGCAGCCAAGGCGTGCGGAACACCATATATTTT. This encodes CASSQGVRNTIYF.

The J gene is TRBJ2-3, the V gene TRBV18; TRBD2 agrees at 9 bases. J lost 3 bases, V lost 2 bases, and 3 bases had no gene match. The CDR3 length is 15 residues. Germline CDR1 and CDR2: KGHSH and LQKENI. Here the CDR3 DNA reads TGTGCCAGCTCACCAAGGAGCGGGGGGACAGATACGCAGTATTTT. Its translation: CASSPRSGGTDTQYF.

V gene TRBV30 combines with J gene TRBJ1-3; a weak D match, TRBD1 (5 bases). This CDR3 comprises 15 residues. The V gene lost 0 bases and the J gene lost 2 bases, with 11 bases spanning the gap. CDR1 is GTSNPN and CDR2 is SVGIG in the germline V gene (reference sequence). CDR3 DNA: TGTGCCTGGAGTGTACAGGCGTTCGCTGGAAACACCATATATTTT. Translated, it gives CAWSVQAFAGNTIYF.

As DNA, the CDR3 is TGTGCCAGCAGCCACACGACGGGAGGTGGCTACACCTTC. It is translated as CASSHTTGGGYTF. This chain uses TRBV11-3 with TRBJ1-2; D gene unclear. The CDR3 contains 13 residues. V shed 5 bases and J shed 7 bases, with 14 bases lying between them. In germline, CDR1 is SGHNT, CDR2 YENEEA.

The chain recombines TRBV5-1 with TRBJ2-5, with D maybe TRBD2 (6 bases). CDR3 length: 14 amino acids. The V gene lost 2 bases and the J gene lost 0 bases, with 8 bases spanning the gap. CDR1 and CDR2 from the germline V gene are SGHRS and YFSETQ. The CDR3 region has the DNA TGCGCCAGCAGCTTCGCGGGATACCAAGAGACCCAGTACTTC. This encodes CASSFAGYQETQYF.

The chain links TRBV14 to TRBJ1-1; no firm D call. V lost 4 bases, J lost 1 base, and 16 bases lay in between. This CDR3 is built from 16 residues. Per germline, CDR1 SGHDN and CDR2 FVKESK. CDR3: CASSPAARGRNTEAFF. For the CDR3, the DNA is TGTGCCAGCAGCCCGGCGGCCCGAGGGAGGAACACTGAAGCTTTCTTT.

The gene calls are TRBV2 and TRBJ1-6; 10 bases are shared with TRBD1. The ends lost 3 bases at V and 14 bases at J; junction bases unmatched: 25. CDR3 length: 20 residues. Germline values: CDR1 SNHLY, CDR2 FYNNEI. The CDR3 loop is CASSEWGAGTGASSLASLHF. Written as DNA, the CDR3 is TGTGCCAGCAGTGAGTGGGGAGCCGGGACAGGGGCCTCCTCATTGGCATCCCTCCACTTT.

CDR3 residues: CAISESGGRRLDYGYTF. The CDR3 DNA follows: TGTGCCATCAGTGAGTCAGGGGGACGGCGGTTAGACTATGGCTACACCTTC. The chain is built from TRBV10-3 and TRBJ1-2; the D gene is possibly TRBD1 (6 bases). Germline CDR1 is ENHRY and CDR2 is SYGVKD. The V end lost 0 bases, the J end lost 3 bases, and 17 bases lay between the germline ends. The CDR3 is 17 amino acids.

This clone was recorded once. The V gene is TRBV7-2, the J gene TRBJ2-7; TRBD2 might be the D (6 bases). Trimming pared 3 bases from V and 7 bases from J, leaving 16 bases between. Germline V gives CDR1 SGHTA, CDR2 FQGNSA. This CDR3 is 14 amino acids long. The CDR3: CASSLGLPLREQYF. CDR3 DNA: TGTGCCAGCAGCTTGGGACTTCCCCTGCGGGAGCAGTACTTC.

The rearrangement uses TRBV7-2 and TRBJ2-3; 9 positions agree with TRBD2. The CDR3 is made up of 17 amino acids. Germline CDR1 is SGHTA and CDR2 is FQGNSA. Germline trimming cut 5 bases from V and 1 base from J; bases unmatched to any gene: 10. The CDR3 protein is CASSRSLAGAGTDTQYF. The CDR3 DNA reads TGTGCCAGCAGCCGCTCTTTAGCGGGGGCCGGCACAGATACGCAGTATTTT. Supplemented by reference TRBV7-2 and TRBJ2-3, the full variable domain reads GAGVSQSPSNKVTEKGKDVELRCDPISGHTALYWYRQSLGQGLEFLIYFQGNSAPDKSGLPSDRFSAERTGGSVSTLTIQRTQQEDSAVYLCASSRSLAGAGTDTQYFGPGTRLTVL.

V gene TRBV21-1 combines with J gene TRBJ1-5. TRBV21-1 is a recognized pseudogene. The CDR3 sequence is 17 residues long. The CDR3 reads CASSKKAGRHSNQPQHF. The CDR3 nucleotides read TGTGCCAGCAGCAAAAAAGCGGGACGGCATAGCAATCAGCCCCAGCATTTT.

The chain links TRBV4-2 to TRBJ2-6; 9 nucleotides line up with TRBD1. CDR1 is LGHNA and CDR2 is YNFKEQ in the germline V gene. There are 16 residues in the CDR3. After removal of 1 base from V and 8 bases from J, the junction contained 6 bases not matched to a gene. CDR3 sequence (DNA): TGTGCCAGCAGCCAAGCCTACGGGACAGGGACCAACGTCCTGACTTTC. It encodes CASSQAYGTGTNVLTF.

This rearrangement joins TRBV5-3 to TRBJ2-5; TRBD2 aligns across 11 bases. TRBV5-3 is treated as an ORF (open reading frame) with a function not yet certain. The CDR3 loop spans 15 amino acids. V shed 6 bases, J shed 1 base, and the junction held 5 bases outside the gene matches. CDR3 in DNA: TGTGCCAGAACCTCCGGGACTAGCGGCCAAGAGACCCAGTACTTC. Its protein product is CARTSGTSGQETQYF.

The table lists this clone with a count of one. The rearrangement uses TRBV5-4 and TRBJ1-2; TRBD1 aligns across 9 bases. J lost 1 base, V lost 4 bases, and 5 bases had no gene match. Germline CDR1 reads SGHNT; CDR2 reads YYREEE (reference sequence). The CDR3 extends over 15 amino acids. CDR3: CASSPGTGFNYGYTF. In DNA, the CDR3 is TGTGCCAGCAGCCCGGGGACAGGGTTTAACTATGGCTACACCTTC.

The chain carries TRBV18 and TRBJ2-7; D is perhaps TRBD2 (5 bases). The CDR3 has 13 residues. The germline CDR1 and CDR2 sequences are KGHSH and LQKENI. Trimming cost V 5 bases and J 3 bases, with 11 bases left between them. The CDR3 nucleotides are TGTGCCAGCTCAAGCTCCGGGGACTACGAGCAGTACTTC. It specifies CASSSSGDYEQYF.